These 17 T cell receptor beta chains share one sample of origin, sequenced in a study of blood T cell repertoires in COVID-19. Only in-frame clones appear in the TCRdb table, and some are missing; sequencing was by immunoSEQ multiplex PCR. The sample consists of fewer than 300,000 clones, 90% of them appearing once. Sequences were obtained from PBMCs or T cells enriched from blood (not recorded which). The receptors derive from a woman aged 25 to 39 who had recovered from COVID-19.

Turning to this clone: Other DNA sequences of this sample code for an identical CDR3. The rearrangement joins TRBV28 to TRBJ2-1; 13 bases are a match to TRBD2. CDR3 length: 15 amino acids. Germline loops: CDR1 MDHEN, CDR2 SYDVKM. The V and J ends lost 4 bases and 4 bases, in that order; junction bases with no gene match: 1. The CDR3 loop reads CASSSGLAGYNEQFF. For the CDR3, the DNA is TGTGCCAGCAGTTCGGGACTAGCGGGGTACAATGAGCAGTTCTTC.

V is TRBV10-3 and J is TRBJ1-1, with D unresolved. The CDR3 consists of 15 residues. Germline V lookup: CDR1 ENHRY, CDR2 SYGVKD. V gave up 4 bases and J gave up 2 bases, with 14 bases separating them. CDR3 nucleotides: TGTGCCATCAGTGCCTTGGAGGATGTCAACACTGAAGCTTTCTTT. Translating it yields CAISALEDVNTEAFF.

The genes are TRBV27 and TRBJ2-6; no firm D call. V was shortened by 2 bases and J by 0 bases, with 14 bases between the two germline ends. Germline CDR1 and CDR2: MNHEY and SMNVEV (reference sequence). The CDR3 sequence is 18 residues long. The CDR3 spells CASSLVPGLPSGANVLTF. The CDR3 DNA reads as TGTGCCAGCAGTTTAGTTCCGGGTTTGCCCTCTGGGGCCAACGTCCTGACTTTC.

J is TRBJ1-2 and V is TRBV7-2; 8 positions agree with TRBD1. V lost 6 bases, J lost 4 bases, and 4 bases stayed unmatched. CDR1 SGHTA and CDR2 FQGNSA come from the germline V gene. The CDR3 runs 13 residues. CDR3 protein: CASSFGQGYGYTF. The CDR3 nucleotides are TGTGCCAGCAGTTTCGGACAGGGCTATGGCTACACCTTC.

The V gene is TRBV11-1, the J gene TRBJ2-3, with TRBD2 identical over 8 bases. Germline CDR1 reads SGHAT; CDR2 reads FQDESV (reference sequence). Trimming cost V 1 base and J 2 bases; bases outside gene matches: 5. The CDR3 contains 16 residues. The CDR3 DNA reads TGTGCCAGCAGCTTAGTGGCGGGAGGCCCCACAGATACGCAGTATTTT. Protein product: CASSLVAGGPTDTQYF.

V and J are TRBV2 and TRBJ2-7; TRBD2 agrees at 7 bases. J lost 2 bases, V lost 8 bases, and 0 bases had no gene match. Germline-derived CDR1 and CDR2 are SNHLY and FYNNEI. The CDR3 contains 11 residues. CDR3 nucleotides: TGTGCCAGCGGACTAGCCTACGAGCAGTACTTC. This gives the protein CASGLAYEQYF.

The CDR3 spells CASSLGPGLSSGSPTDTQYF. The CDR3 coding sequence is TGTGCCAGCAGTTTAGGTCCAGGGCTGTCTAGCGGGAGCCCCACAGATACGCAGTATTTT. The gene calls are TRBV27 and TRBJ2-3; 10 nucleotides match TRBD2. The V gene's germline CDR1 is MNHEY and CDR2 SMNVEV (reference sequence). V was clipped by 2 bases and J by 2 bases; unmatched bases: 16. The CDR3 contains 20 residues.

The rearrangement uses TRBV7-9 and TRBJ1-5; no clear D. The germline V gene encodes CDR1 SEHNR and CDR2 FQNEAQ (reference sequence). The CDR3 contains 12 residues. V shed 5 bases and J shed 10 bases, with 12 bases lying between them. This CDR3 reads CASSPDSGPQHF. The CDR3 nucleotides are TGTGCCAGCAGCCCCGATTCGGGTCCCCAGCATTTT. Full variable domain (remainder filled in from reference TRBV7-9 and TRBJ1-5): DTGVSQNPRHKITKRGQNVTFRCDPISEHNRLYWYRQTLGQGPEFLTYFQNEAQLEKSRLLSDRFSAERPKGSFSTLEIQRTEQGDSAMYLCASSPDSGPQHFGDGTRLSIL.

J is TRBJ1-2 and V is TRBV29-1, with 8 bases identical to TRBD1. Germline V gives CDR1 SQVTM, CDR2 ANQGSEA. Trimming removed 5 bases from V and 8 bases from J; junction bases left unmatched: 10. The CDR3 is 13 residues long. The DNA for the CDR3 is TGCAGCGTTCTGGGACAGGCCCTCGGAGGCTACACCTTC. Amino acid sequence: CSVLGQALGGYTF.

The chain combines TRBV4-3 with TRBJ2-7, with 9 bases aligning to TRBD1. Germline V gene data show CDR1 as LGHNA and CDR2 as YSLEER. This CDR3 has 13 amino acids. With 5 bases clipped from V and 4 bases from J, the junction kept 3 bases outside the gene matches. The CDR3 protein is CASSADRGYEQYF. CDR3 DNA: TGCGCCAGCAGCGCGGACAGGGGTTACGAGCAGTACTTC.

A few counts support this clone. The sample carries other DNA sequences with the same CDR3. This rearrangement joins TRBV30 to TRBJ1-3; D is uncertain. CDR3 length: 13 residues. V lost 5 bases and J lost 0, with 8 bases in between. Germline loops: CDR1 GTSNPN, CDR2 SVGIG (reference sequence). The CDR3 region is CAWGTSSGNTIYF. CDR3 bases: TGTGCCTGGGGAACTAGCTCTGGAAACACCATATATTTT.

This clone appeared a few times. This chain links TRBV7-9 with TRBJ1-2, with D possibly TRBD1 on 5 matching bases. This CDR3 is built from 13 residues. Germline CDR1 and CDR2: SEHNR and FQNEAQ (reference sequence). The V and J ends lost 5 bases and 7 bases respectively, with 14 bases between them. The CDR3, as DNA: TGTGCCAGCAGCGGGGGGACTTTGGGTGGCTACACCTTC. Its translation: CASSGGTLGGYTF.

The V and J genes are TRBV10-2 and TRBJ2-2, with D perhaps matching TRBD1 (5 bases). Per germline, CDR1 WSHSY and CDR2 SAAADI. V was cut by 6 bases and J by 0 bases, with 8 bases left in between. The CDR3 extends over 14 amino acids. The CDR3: CASRTATNTGELFF. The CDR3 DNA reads TGCGCCAGCAGGACAGCTACGAACACCGGGGAGCTGTTTTTT.

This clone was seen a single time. This CDR3 is CASSRRDIFDEQYF. The CDR3 coding sequence is TGTGCCAGCAGCCGCCGGGACATTTTCGACGAGCAGTACTTC. The chain recombines TRBV6-2 or TRBV6-3 with TRBJ2-7; D is possibly TRBD1 (6 bases). Germline-derived CDR1 and CDR2 are MNHEY and SVGEGT. The CDR3 has 14 amino acids. The V and J ends lost 6 bases and 5 bases respectively, with 17 bases between them.

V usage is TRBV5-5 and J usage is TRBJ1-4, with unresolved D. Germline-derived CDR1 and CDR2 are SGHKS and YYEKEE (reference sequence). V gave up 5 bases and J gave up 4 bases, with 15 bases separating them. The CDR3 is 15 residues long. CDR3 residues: CASSTGDSINEKLFF. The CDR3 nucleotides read TGTGCCAGCAGTACCGGGGATTCCATTAATGAAAAACTGTTTTTT.

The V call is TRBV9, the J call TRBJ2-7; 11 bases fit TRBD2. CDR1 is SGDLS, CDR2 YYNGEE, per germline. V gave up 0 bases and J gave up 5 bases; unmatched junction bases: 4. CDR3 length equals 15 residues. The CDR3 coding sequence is TGTGCCAGCAGCGTAGGTCTAGCGGGAGGTCACGAGCAGTACTTC. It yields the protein CASSVGLAGGHEQYF. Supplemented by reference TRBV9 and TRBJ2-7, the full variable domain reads DSGVTQTPKHLITATGQRVTLRCSPRSGDLSVYWYQQSLDQGLQFLIQYYNGEERAKGNILERFSAQQFPDLHSELNLSSLELGDSALYFCASSVGLAGGHEQYFGPGTRLTVT.

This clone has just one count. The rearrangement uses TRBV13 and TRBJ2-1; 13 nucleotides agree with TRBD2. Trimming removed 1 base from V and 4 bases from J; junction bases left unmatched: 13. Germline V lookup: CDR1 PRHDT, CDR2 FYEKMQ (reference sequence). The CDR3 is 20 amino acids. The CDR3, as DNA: TGTGCCAGCAGCTTAGTACTAGCGGGAGGGTTAAGACCATCGTACAATGAGCAGTTCTTC. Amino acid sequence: CASSLVLAGGLRPSYNEQFF.